Shown below are 11 T cell receptor beta chains from a single sample sequenced in a study of OX40 agonist ivuxolimab in advanced cancers. Libraries were prepared by immunoSEQ multiplex PCR; TCRdb keeps only in-frame clonotypes and omits some of them. The sample lists roughly 58,000 clones, around 88% seen once, with about 0.75% in the top ten. Sequencing was performed on CD4+ or CD8+ T cells sorted from blood, taken in a trial of the OX40 agonist ivuxolimab. These TCRs come from an adult with an advanced solid tumor such as melanoma, head and neck, liver or kidney cancer.

V usage is TRBV11-2 and J usage is TRBJ2-3; possibly TRBD1 for D (5 bases). Germline V gives CDR1 SGHAT, CDR2 FQNNGV. The V and J ends lost 3 bases and 9 bases respectively, with 13 bases between them. The CDR3 loop spans 13 amino acids. CDR3: CASSFIQGGTQYF. In DNA, the CDR3 is TGTGCCAGCAGCTTCATTCAGGGCGGCACGCAGTATTTT.

V gene TRBV5-1 combines with J gene TRBJ2-2; D ambiguous. Germline V gives CDR1 SGHRS, CDR2 YFSETQ. V dropped 0 bases and J dropped 0 bases, with 9 bases sitting between them. This CDR3 comprises 16 residues. CDR3 in DNA: TGCGCCAGCAGCTTGGACGCGTCGGCGAACACCGGGGAGCTGTTTTTT. Residues: CASSLDASANTGELFF.

The chain links TRBV20-1 to TRBJ2-3, with D tentatively TRBD1 (5 bases). V was pared by 3 bases and J by 5 bases, with 6 bases between. This CDR3 is 11 amino acids long. Germline loops: CDR1 DFQATT, CDR2 SNEGSKA (reference sequence). The chain's CDR3 is CSASRGDTQYF. For the CDR3, the DNA is TGCAGTGCTAGTAGGGGAGATACGCAGTATTTT.

The chain carries TRBV7-2 and TRBJ1-1; a weak D match, TRBD1 (6 bases). This CDR3 spans 14 amino acids. Trimming shortened V by 4 bases and J by 1 base, and 10 bases separated the two germline ends. The germline V gene encodes CDR1 SGHTA and CDR2 FQGNSA. CDR3 nucleotide sequence: TGTGCCAGCAGCTCCGACAGGAGGAACACTGAAGCTTTCTTT. Translating gives CASSSDRRNTEAFF.

The CDR3 spells CASSYQGGTYEQYF. The CDR3 bases are TGTGCCAGCAGTTACCAAGGGGGAACCTACGAGCAGTACTTC. The chain uses TRBV6-6 and TRBJ2-7, with D possibly TRBD1 on 6 matching bases. The ends were cut back, 2 bases at V and 2 bases at J, with 10 bases in the middle. The CDR3 spans 14 residues. CDR1 and CDR2 (germline): MNHNY, SVGAGI (reference sequence).

The chain couples TRBV30 to TRBJ1-5, with TRBD1 as a possible D gene (6 bases). The germline CDR1 and CDR2 sequences are GTSNPN and SVGIG (reference sequence). The CDR3 runs 14 residues. V lost 1 base to trimming and J lost 2 bases, with 9 bases between them. CDR3 nucleotide sequence: TGTGCCTGGAGTGCGGGGGGCGGCAATCAGCCCCAGCATTTT. Encoded protein: CAWSAGGGNQPQHF.

This clone was picked up a small number of times. The chain couples TRBV18 to TRBJ1-4, with 11 bases lining up with TRBD1. This CDR3 is 16 amino acids long. Looked up from germline, CDR1 is KGHSH and CDR2 is LQKENI. V lost 6 bases, J lost 7 bases, and 10 bases stayed unmatched. CDR3 amino acids: CASSPRSGTGGEKLFF. The CDR3 nucleotides read TGTGCCAGCTCCCCAAGGAGCGGGACAGGGGGTGAAAAACTGTTTTTT.

V gene TRBV7-3 combines with J gene TRBJ1-1, with D hard to call. Germline V CDR1 and CDR2: SGHTA, FQGTGA. CDR3 length: 14 residues. V dropped 5 bases and J dropped 4 bases, with 14 bases sitting between them. The chain's CDR3 is CASSPGSEFTEAFF. The CDR3, as DNA: TGTGCCAGCAGCCCCGGGTCGGAATTCACTGAAGCTTTCTTT.

The chain couples TRBV10-2 to TRBJ2-1; 13 bases line up with TRBD2. Germline loops: CDR1 WSHSY, CDR2 SAAADI. The CDR3 extends over 16 amino acids. Trimming took 7 bases from V and 10 from J; bases not matched to a gene: 13. In nucleotides, the CDR3 is TGCGCCAGCACCTCACTAGCGGGGGGGCCAAGAGAAGAGCAGTTCTTC. Its translation is CASTSLAGGPREEQFF.

CDR3 nucleotides: TGTGCCAGTAGTATAGGGGACAGGGAAGGGAGTCAGCCCCAGCATTTT. It yields the protein CASSIGDREGSQPQHF. V usage is TRBV19 and J usage is TRBJ1-5; 9 positions agree with TRBD1. Losses at the gene ends were 1 base for V and 6 bases for J; bases not matched to a gene: 7. The CDR3 runs 16 residues. Germline V gives CDR1 LNHDA, CDR2 SQIVND (reference sequence).

The rearrangement uses TRBV30 and TRBJ1-2; TRBD1 might be the D (6 bases). The V end lost 0 bases, the J end lost 8 bases, and 16 bases lay between the germline ends. From germline, CDR1 is GTSNPN and CDR2 SVGIG (reference sequence). The CDR3 spans 14 residues. The CDR3 nucleotides are TGTGCCTGGAGTGTACTAGAGACAGGAGGGGGCTACACCTTC. Its protein is CAWSVLETGGGYTF.